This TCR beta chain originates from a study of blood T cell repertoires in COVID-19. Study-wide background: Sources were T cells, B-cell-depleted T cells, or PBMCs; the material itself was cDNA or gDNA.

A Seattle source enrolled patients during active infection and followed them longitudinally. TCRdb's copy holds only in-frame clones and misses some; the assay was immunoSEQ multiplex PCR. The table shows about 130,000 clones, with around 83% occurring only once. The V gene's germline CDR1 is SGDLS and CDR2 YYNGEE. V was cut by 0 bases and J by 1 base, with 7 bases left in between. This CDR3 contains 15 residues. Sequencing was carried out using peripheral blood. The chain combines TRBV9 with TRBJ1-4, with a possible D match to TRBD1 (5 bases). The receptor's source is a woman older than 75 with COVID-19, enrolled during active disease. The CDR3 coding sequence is TGTGCCAGCAGCGTAGGCCAGGGAACTAATGAAAAACTGTTTTTT. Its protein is CASSVGQGTNEKLFF.